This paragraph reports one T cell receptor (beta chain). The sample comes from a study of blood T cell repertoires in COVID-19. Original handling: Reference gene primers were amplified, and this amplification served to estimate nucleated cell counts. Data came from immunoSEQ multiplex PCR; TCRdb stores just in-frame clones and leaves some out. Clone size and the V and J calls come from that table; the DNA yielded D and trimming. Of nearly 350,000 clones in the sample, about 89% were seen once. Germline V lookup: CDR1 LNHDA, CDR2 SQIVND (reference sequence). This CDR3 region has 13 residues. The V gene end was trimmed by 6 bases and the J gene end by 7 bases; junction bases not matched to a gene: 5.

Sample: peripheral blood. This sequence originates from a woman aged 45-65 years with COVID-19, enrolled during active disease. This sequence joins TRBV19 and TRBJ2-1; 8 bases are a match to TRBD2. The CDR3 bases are TGTGCCAGTAGCCCGGGGGGGAGTAATGAGCAGTTCTTC. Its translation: CASSPGGSNEQFF.